The sequence of this T cell receptor (beta chain) was determined in a study of monozygotic twins with inflammatory bowel disease. Study-wide points: With inverse Simpson as the measure, TCRbeta diversity was lower in IBD patients than in healthy co-twins.

From its re-call of the 5' RACE reads, TCRdb lists each CDR3 protein once, without DNA. Its clone listing holds 330,000 or so distinct CDR3 sequences. The CDR3 has 14 amino acids. Per the germline V gene, CDR1 is SGDLS and CDR2 is YYNGEE. On this clonotype itself: What it recognizes is unknown.

This receptor was obtained from a human donor with ulcerative colitis or Crohn's disease, or a healthy co-twin of an affected twin (not recorded which). The chain joins TRBV9 to TRBJ2-2. The material sequenced was blood. CDR3 amino acids: CASSLGPIGGELFF.